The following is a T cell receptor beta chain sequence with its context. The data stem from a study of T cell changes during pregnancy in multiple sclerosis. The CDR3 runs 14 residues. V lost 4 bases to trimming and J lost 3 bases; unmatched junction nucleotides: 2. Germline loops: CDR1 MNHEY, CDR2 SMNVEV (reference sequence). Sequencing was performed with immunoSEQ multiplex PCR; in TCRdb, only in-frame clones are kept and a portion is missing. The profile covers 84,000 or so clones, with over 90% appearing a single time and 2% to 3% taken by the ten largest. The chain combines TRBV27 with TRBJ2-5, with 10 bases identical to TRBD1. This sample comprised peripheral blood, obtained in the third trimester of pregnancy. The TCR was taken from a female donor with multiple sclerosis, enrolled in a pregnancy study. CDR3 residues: CASSWTGGEETQYF. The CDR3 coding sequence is TGTGCCAGCAGTTGGACAGGGGGGGAAGAGACCCAGTACTTC.